This record covers a single T cell receptor (beta chain). Its antigen is unknown. With 6 bases clipped from V and 6 bases from J, the junction kept 14 bases outside the gene matches. This CDR3 is built from 15 residues. CDR1 is DFQATT and CDR2 is SNEGSKA in the germline V gene (reference sequence). Study-wide results and caveats: Tumor-infiltrating Treg TCR alpha and beta sequences overlapped most with tumor naive CD4+ T cells, then blood naive. The larger-cohort validation was restricted to a single TCR beta V-J rearrangement rather than whole repertoires.

The sorted Tregs were CD4+CD25+CD127-/low cells. Semi-nested PCR with Nested Universal Primer A followed constant-region reverse priming of full-length variable regions. TCRdb recomputed calls from the 5' RACE reads with MiXCR, one row per CDR3 protein. The data contain 50,000 to 70,000 distinct CDR3 sequences, 20% of them singletons. The sequence came from a female donor with breast cancer. Sequenced: tumor-infiltrating Tregs sorted from the breast tumor. V usage is TRBV20-1 and J usage is TRBJ1-2; 9 bases match TRBD1. CDR3 region: CSAPQGRGTGNGYTF. DNA for the CDR3: TGCAGTGCCCCCCAGGGCAGGGGGACAGGGAATGGCTACACCTTC.